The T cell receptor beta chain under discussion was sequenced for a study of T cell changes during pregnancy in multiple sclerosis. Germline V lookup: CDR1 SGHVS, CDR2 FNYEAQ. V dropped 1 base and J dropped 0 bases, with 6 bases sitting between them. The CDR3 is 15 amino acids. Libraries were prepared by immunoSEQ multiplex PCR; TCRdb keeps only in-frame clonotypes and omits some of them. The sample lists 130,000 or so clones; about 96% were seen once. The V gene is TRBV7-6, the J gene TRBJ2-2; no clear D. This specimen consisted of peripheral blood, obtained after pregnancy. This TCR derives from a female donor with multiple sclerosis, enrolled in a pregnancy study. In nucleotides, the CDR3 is TGTGCCAGCAGCTTAGGTAGCTCGAACACCGGGGAGCTGTTTTTT. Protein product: CASSLGSSNTGELFF.